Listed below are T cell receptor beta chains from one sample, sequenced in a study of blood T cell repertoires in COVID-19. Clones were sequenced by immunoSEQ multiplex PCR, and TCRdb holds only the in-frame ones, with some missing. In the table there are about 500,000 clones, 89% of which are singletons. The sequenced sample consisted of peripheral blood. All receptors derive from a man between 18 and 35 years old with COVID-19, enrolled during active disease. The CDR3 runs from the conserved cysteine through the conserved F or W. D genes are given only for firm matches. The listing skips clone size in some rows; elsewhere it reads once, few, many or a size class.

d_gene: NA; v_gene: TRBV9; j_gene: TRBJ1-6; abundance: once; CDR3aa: CASSVGGTGNSPLHF; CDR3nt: TGTGCCAGCAGCGTAGGTGGTACAGGGAATTCACCCCTCCACTTT
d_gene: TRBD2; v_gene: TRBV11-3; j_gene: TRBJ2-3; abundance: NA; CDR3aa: CASSLAGGGTDTQYF; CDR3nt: TGTGCCAGCAGCTTGGCGGGGGGGGGCACAGATACGCAGTATTTT
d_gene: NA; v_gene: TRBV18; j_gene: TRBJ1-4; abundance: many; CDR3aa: CASTGGEYEKLFF; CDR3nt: TGTGCCAGCACGGGAGGAGAGTATGAAAAACTGTTTTTT
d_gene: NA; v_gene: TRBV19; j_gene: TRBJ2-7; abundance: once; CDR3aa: CASSAGNYEQYF; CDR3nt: TGTGCCAGTAGTGCAGGGAACTACGAGCAGTACTTC
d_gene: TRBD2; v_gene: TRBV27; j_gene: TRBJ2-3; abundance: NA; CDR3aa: CASTSLAGGGTDTQYF; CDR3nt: TGTGCCAGCACCTCCCTAGCGGGTGGGGGGACAGATACGCAGTATTTT
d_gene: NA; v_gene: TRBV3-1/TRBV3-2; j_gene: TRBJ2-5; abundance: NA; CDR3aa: CASSQVPSQETQYF; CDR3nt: TGTGCCAGCAGCCAAGTGCCCAGTCAAGAGACCCAGTACTTC
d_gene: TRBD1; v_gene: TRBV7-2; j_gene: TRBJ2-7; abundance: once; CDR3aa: CASSLAGTVNHEQYF; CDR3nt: TGTGCCAGCAGCTTAGCCGGGACAGTAAATCACGAGCAGTACTTC
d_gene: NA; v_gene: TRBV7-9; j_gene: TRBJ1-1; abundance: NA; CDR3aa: CASSLSQGPSTEAFF; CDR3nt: TGTGCCAGCAGCTTAAGTCAGGGCCCCTCCACTGAAGCTTTCTTT
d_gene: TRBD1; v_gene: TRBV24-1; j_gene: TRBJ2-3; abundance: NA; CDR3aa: CATSDFGTGSLQADTQYF; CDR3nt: TGTGCCACCAGTGATTTTGGGACAGGGAGCCTGCAAGCAGATACGCAGTATTTT
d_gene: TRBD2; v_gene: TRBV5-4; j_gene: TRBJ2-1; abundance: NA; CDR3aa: CASSLVGLAQFF; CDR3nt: TGTGCCAGCAGCTTGGTCGGACTAGCGCAGTTCTTC
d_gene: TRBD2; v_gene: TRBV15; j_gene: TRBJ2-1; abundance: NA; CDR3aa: CATSRDWVAGVYNEQFF; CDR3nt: TGTGCCACCAGCAGAGATTGGGTCGCGGGGGTATACAATGAGCAGTTCTTC
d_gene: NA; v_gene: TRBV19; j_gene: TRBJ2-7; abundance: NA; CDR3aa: CASSLSGGLTYEQYF; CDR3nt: TGTGCCAGTAGCCTGTCCGGGGGGCTAACCTACGAGCAGTACTTC
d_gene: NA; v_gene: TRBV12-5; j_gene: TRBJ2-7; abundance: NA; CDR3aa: CASGFVGDEQYF; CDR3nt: TGTGCTAGTGGTTTTGTAGGGGACGAGCAGTACTTC
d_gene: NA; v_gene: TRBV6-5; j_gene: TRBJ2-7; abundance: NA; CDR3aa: CASSYRQGDEQYF; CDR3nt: TGTGCCAGCAGTTACCGGCAGGGCGACGAGCAGTACTTC
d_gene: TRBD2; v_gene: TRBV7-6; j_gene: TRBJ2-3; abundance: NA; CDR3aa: CASSAPGGLAPDTQYF; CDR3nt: TGTGCCAGCAGCGCCCCCGGTGGACTAGCGCCAGATACGCAGTATTTT
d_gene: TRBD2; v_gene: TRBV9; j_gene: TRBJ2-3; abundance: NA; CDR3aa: CASSVGTSGSADTQYF; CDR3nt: TGTGCCAGCAGCGTGGGGACTAGCGGGAGTGCAGATACGCAGTATTTT
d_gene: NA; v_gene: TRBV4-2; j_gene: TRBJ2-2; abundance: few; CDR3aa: CASSRLRPGSTTGELFF; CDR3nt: TGTGCCAGCAGCCGTCTAAGGCCGGGGTCCACCACCGGGGAGCTGTTTTTT
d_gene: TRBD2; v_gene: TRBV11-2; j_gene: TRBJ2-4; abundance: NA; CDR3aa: CASSTSALRNIQYF; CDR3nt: TGTGCCAGCAGCACTAGCGCCCTGAGGAACATTCAGTACTTC
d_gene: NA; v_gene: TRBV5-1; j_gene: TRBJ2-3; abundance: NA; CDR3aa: CASSLDSLASTDTQYF; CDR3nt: TGCGCCAGCAGCTTGGATAGTCTAGCGAGCACAGATACGCAGTATTTT
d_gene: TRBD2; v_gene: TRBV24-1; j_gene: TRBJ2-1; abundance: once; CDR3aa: CATSDSGVPNNEQFF; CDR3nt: TGTGCCACCAGTGATAGCGGGGTCCCAAACAATGAGCAGTTCTTC
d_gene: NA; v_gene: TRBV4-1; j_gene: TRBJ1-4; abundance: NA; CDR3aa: CASSRRDSTTNEKLFF; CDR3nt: TGCGCCAGCAGCCGAAGAGACAGTACAACTAATGAAAAACTGTTTTTT
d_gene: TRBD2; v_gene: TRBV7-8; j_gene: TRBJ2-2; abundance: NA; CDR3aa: CASSLTGLAGVRTGELFF; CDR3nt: TGTGCCAGCAGCTTAACGGGACTAGCGGGAGTAAGGACCGGGGAGCTGTTTTTT
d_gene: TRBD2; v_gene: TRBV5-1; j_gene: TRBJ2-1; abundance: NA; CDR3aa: CASSLERGDNEQFF; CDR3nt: TGCGCCAGCAGCTTGGAGCGGGGGGACAATGAGCAGTTCTTC
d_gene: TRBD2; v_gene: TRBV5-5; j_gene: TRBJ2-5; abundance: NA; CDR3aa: CASTYPGLAGGRRETQYF; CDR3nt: TGTGCCAGCACCTATCCGGGACTAGCGGGAGGGAGGCGAGAGACCCAGTACTTC
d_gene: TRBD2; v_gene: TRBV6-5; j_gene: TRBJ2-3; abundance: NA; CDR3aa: CASSYSSGGSTDTQYF; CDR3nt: TGTGCCAGCAGTTACTCGAGCGGGGGAAGCACAGATACGCAGTATTTT
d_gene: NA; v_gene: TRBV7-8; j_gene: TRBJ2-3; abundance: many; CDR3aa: CASSSTQRDTQYF; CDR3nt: TGTGCCAGCAGCTCGACTCAGAGAGATACGCAGTATTTT
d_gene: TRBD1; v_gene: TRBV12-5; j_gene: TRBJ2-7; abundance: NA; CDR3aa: CASGLVLRTGGDEQYF; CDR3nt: TGTGCTAGTGGTTTGGTACTGAGGACAGGGGGGGACGAGCAGTACTTC
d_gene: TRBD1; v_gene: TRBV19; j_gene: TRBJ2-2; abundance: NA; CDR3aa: CASRVDRGKSGELFF; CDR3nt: TGTGCCAGTAGGGTCGACAGGGGCAAATCCGGGGAGCTGTTTTTT
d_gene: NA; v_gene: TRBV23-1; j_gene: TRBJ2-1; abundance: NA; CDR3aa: CASSQSRSNYNEQFF; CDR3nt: TGCGCCAGCAGTCAATCGCGAAGTAACTACAATGAGCAGTTCTTC
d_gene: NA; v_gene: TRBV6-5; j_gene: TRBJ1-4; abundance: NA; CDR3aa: CASSPSMGGLEKLFF; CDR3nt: TGTGCCAGCAGTCCCTCAATGGGGGGGCTTGAAAAACTGTTTTTT
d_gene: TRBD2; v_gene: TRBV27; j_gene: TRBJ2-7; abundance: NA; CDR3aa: CASSPSGNPSYEQYF; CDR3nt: TGTGCCAGCAGTCCAAGCGGGAACCCCTCCTACGAGCAGTACTTC
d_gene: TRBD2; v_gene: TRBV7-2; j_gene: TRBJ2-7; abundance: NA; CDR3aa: CASSPSGGSSYEQYF; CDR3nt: TGTGCCAGCAGCCCGAGCGGGGGGAGCTCCTACGAGCAGTACTTC